Sequencing of this T cell receptor beta chain was carried out in a study of shared clonotypes between healthy human individuals. Healthy and HIV-negative, the adult donors had no recent acute infections or vaccinations. CD4+ cells were split into CD45RA+ naive and CD45RA-negative memory subsets. The CDR3 runs 14 residues. The J segment lost 2 bases and the V segment lost 6 bases, leaving 5 bases of the junction unmatched. Germline CDR1 is WNHNN and CDR2 is SYGVQD (reference sequence). Sequencing was at deep level. TCRdb's table, derived via immunoSEQ multiplex PCR, lists solely in-frame clones and lacks some. The profile shows some 2,400,000 clones, more than 90% of them singletons.

The specimen sequenced was naive CD4+ T cells sorted from blood. Subset meaning: CD45RA+ positively selected. The clonotype comes from a man aged 18 to 30 in good health. The J gene is TRBJ2-7, the V gene TRBV10-1, with 9 bases that match TRBD1. CDR3 loop: CASSLGQGAYEQYF. CDR3 bases: TGCGCCAGCAGCCTGGGACAGGGAGCCTACGAGCAGTACTTC.